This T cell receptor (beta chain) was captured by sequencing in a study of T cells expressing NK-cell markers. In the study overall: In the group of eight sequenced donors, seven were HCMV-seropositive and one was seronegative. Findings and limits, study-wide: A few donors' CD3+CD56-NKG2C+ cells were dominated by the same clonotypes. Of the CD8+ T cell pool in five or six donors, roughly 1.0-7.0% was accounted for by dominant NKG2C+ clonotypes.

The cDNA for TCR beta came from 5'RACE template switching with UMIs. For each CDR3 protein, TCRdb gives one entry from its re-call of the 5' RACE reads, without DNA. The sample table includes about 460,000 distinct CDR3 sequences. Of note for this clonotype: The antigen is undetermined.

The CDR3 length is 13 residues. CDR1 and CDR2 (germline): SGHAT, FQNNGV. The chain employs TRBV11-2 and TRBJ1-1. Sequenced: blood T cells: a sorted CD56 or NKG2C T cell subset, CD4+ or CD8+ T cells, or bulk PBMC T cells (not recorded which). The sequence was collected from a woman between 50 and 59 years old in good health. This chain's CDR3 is CASKTVWNTEAFF.